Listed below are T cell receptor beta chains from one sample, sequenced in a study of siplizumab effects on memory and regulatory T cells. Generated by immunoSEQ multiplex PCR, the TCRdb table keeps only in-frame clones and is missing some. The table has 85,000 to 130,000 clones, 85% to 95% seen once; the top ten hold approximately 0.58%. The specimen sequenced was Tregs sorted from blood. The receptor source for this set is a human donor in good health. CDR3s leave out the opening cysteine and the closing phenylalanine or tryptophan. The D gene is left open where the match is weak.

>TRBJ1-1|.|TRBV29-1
SVDSRGGTEAF
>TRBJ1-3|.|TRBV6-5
ASSQISGNTIY
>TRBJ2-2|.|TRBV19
ASTTDRANTGELF
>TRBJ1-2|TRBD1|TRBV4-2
ASSQDPTGGSNYGYT
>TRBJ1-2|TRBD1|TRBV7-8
ASSLVGQGSGYT
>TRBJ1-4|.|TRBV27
ASSRRGGTEKLF
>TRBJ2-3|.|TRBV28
ASSLLGTDTQY
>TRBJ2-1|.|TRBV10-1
ASSRGNEQF
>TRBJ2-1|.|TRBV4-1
ASSQVHKNEQF
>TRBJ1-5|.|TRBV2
ASTLLEVSNQPQH
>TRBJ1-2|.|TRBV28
ASSLSGANNYGYT
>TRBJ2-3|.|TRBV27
ASSFRSITDTQY
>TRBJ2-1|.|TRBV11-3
ASSPPGFNEQF
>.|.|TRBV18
ASSPNIQTGFSYEQY
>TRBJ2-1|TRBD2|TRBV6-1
ASSEAPGGNEQF
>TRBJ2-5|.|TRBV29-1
SVTTGTDFFETQY
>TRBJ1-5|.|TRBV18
ASSLNVRGGVPQH
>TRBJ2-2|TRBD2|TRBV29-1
SVAASGRVDTGELF
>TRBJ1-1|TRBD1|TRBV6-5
ASGIQGIAF
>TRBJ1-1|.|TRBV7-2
ASSPQRVGAGNEAF
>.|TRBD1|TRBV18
ASSNRQGPYEQY
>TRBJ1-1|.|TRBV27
ASSFSSGNTEAF
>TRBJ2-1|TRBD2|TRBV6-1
ASSAGLVSNNEQF
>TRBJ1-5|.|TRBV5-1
ASSLGPANQPQH
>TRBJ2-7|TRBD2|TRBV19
ASSQSGRDEQY
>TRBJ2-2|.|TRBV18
ASSRWSGELF
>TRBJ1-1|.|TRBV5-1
ASSGGGYMNTEAF
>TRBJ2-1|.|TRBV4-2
ASSQNGNEQF
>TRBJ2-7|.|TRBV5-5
ASATLPSGSTYEQY
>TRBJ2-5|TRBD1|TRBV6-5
ASSRWGDRDMN
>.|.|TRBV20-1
SASAGYEQY
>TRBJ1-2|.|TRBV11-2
ASSLGGGDYGYT
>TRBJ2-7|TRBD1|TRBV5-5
ASSNGQGLAYEQY
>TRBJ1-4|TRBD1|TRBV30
AWTPGRGHGKLF
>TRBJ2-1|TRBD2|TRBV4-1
ASSPGGSGPSYNEQF
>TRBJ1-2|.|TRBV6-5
ASRAHPGYGYT
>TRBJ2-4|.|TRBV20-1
SATSGIQY
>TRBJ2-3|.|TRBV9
ASSVLVGADTQY
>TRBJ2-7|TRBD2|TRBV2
ASRKESGGVGEQY
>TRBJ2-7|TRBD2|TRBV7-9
ASSPGGASDEQY
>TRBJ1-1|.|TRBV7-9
ASSSQGPNTEAF
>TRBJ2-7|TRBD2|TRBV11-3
ASSAGLAASEQY
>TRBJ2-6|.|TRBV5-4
ASSPIDSPGANVLT
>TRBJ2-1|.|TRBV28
ASSWGGGTLTYNEQF
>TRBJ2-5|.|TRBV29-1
SVGTSDQETQY
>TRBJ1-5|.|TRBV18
ASSRLQGRDQPQH
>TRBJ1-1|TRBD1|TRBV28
ASSLRDRDRGMDTEAF
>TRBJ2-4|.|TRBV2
ASSERAGHSEN
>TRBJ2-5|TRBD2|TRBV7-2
ASSQTSLETQY
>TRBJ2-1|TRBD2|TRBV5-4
ASSPGTSGRNEQF